These T cell receptor beta chains were read from a single sample in a study of shared clonotypes between healthy human individuals. Method: immunoSEQ multiplex PCR; TCRdb's copy keeps in-frame clones and lacks some. This table holds about 2 million clones, about 95% found once. Sequencing input: naive CD8+ T cells sorted from blood. The receptors were sampled from a man between 18 and 29 years old in good health. CDR3s leave out the opening cysteine and the closing phenylalanine or tryptophan. Fields, in order: J gene, V gene, clone size, CDR3 protein. Rows may omit the clone size; those that give it use once, few, many or a size class.

J gene: TRBJ2-7; V gene: TRBV15; clone size: NA; CDR3 protein: ATSRTPDSPHEQY
J gene: TRBJ2-7; V gene: TRBV5-6; clone size: NA; CDR3 protein: ASSLDRLEQY
J gene: TRBJ2-7; V gene: TRBV2; clone size: NA; CDR3 protein: ASATRTSGFSYEQY
J gene: TRBJ2-1; V gene: TRBV7-9; clone size: NA; CDR3 protein: ASSLGIKDEQF
J gene: TRBJ2-7; V gene: TRBV5-6; clone size: NA; CDR3 protein: ASSLGPSGRYYEQY
J gene: TRBJ2-7; V gene: TRBV9; clone size: NA; CDR3 protein: ASSVEVAGEQY
J gene: TRBJ2-7; V gene: TRBV6-4; clone size: NA; CDR3 protein: ASSAPGLARYEQY
J gene: TRBJ1-1; V gene: TRBV12-5; clone size: NA; CDR3 protein: ASGLVQAGHTEAF
J gene: TRBJ2-7; V gene: TRBV6-4; clone size: NA; CDR3 protein: ASNQTSGRPYEQY
J gene: TRBJ2-1; V gene: TRBV11-1; clone size: NA; CDR3 protein: ASSLAGTSLEQF
J gene: TRBJ1-4; V gene: TRBV5-1; clone size: NA; CDR3 protein: ASSSAIAPDEKLF
J gene: TRBJ2-7; V gene: TRBV7-8; clone size: NA; CDR3 protein: ASSPDSVSYEQY
J gene: TRBJ1-5; V gene: TRBV7-2; clone size: NA; CDR3 protein: ASGLGFSNQPQH
J gene: TRBJ2-7; V gene: TRBV2; clone size: NA; CDR3 protein: ASTQPLGTGGMEQY
J gene: TRBJ1-1; V gene: TRBV11-1; clone size: NA; CDR3 protein: ASSPIIGQQGEAF
J gene: TRBJ2-7; V gene: TRBV29-1; clone size: NA; CDR3 protein: SVGLGNYEQY
J gene: TRBJ2-7; V gene: TRBV27; clone size: NA; CDR3 protein: ASSWNGRSYEQY
J gene: TRBJ2-5; V gene: TRBV27; clone size: NA; CDR3 protein: ASRAGKETQY
J gene: TRBJ1-6; V gene: TRBV6-1; clone size: NA; CDR3 protein: ASSEGQISGSPLH
J gene: TRBJ2-3; V gene: TRBV9; clone size: once; CDR3 protein: ASSPQGLAHDTQY
J gene: TRBJ2-2; V gene: TRBV19; clone size: NA; CDR3 protein: ASSYGTDTGELF
J gene: TRBJ1-4; V gene: TRBV30; clone size: NA; CDR3 protein: AWSGGQVGHEKLF
J gene: TRBJ2-7; V gene: TRBV13; clone size: NA; CDR3 protein: ASSSMDRGEQY
J gene: TRBJ2-3; V gene: TRBV13; clone size: once; CDR3 protein: ASSAGRRREDTQY
J gene: TRBJ2-3; V gene: TRBV7-2; clone size: NA; CDR3 protein: ASSFAGGGGDTQY
J gene: TRBJ2-7; V gene: TRBV29-1; clone size: NA; CDR3 protein: SSWGQEGEQY
J gene: TRBJ2-5; V gene: TRBV6-5; clone size: once; CDR3 protein: ASSYGQAVETQY
J gene: TRBJ2-2; V gene: TRBV6-5; clone size: NA; CDR3 protein: ASSYYGGTGELF
J gene: TRBJ2-1; V gene: TRBV9; clone size: NA; CDR3 protein: ASSVASSGGPDEQF
J gene: TRBJ2-7; V gene: TRBV5-6; clone size: NA; CDR3 protein: ASSLTRDRGIYEQY
J gene: TRBJ1-6; V gene: TRBV4-1; clone size: NA; CDR3 protein: ASSQGQTGGLPLH
J gene: TRBJ2-7; V gene: TRBV27; clone size: once; CDR3 protein: ASSLSDSHEQY
J gene: TRBJ2-7; V gene: TRBV7-9; clone size: NA; CDR3 protein: ASSLGLGLDEQY
J gene: TRBJ2-7; V gene: TRBV6-5; clone size: NA; CDR3 protein: ASKPQGIYDEQY
J gene: TRBJ2-3; V gene: TRBV2; clone size: NA; CDR3 protein: ASRTAGGSTDTQY
J gene: TRBJ1-1; V gene: TRBV28; clone size: NA; CDR3 protein: ASSTPIGGGPEAF
J gene: TRBJ2-3; V gene: TRBV2; clone size: NA; CDR3 protein: ASSEAASITDTQY
J gene: TRBJ2-4; V gene: TRBV4-1; clone size: once; CDR3 protein: ASSQDPFSGGYIQY
J gene: TRBJ2-1; V gene: TRBV2; clone size: NA; CDR3 protein: ASEEASGHSYNEQF
J gene: TRBJ2-7; V gene: TRBV2; clone size: NA; CDR3 protein: ASSRGIGTSASEQY
J gene: TRBJ1-1; V gene: TRBV4-2; clone size: NA; CDR3 protein: ASSQGPGQTEAF
J gene: TRBJ2-7; V gene: TRBV5-6; clone size: NA; CDR3 protein: ASSLGQLNYEQY
J gene: TRBJ2-1; V gene: TRBV7-2; clone size: NA; CDR3 protein: ASSFHGLLAGADEQF